Listed below are T cell receptor beta chains from one sample, sequenced in a study of T cells in Graves' hyperthyroidism and ophthalmopathy. TCRdb processed the multiplex PCR reads anew with MiXCR; each CDR3 protein has one entry. The sample consists of about 770,000 distinct CDR3 sequences, under 20% of them appearing once. Sequencing used blood. These receptors were collected from a woman aged 50 to 60 with Graves' hyperthyroidism that later progressed to Graves' ophthalmopathy. Both conserved end residues are part of each CDR3. The order of the fields is clone size, J gene, D gene, V gene, CDR3 DNA, CDR3 protein. D genes are given only for firm matches. The size of a clone is reported for some rows only, either as once, few or many, or as a class for expanded clones.

size: few
J: TRBJ2-6
D: TRBD1
V: TRBV4-1
DNA: TGCGCCAGCAGCCAAGGACAGGGTTTTGGGGCCAACGTCCTGACTTTC
CDR3: CASSQGQGFGANVLTF

size: .
J: TRBJ2-4
D: .
V: TRBV7-4
DNA: TGTGCCAGCAGCCTAGTTCGGGGCAGGGTCCCCAAAAACATTCAGTACTTC
CDR3: CASSLVRGRVPKNIQYF

size: few
J: TRBJ1-5
D: .
V: TRBV20-1
DNA: TGCAGTGCTGCCCGGGGTCTAACCAATCAGCCCCAGCATTTT
CDR3: CSAARGLTNQPQHF

size: few
J: TRBJ1-2
D: .
V: TRBV7-9
DNA: TGTGCCAGCAGCCCTTGGACAGTCTATGGCTACACCTTC
CDR3: CASSPWTVYGYTF

size: .
J: TRBJ2-2
D: .
V: TRBV20-1
DNA: TGCAGTGCTAGAGATTCTGGGGGGCCACTTAACACCGGGGAGCTGTTTTTT
CDR3: CSARDSGGPLNTGELFF

size: few
J: TRBJ1-6
D: .
V: TRBV30
DNA: TGTGCCTGGAGTGGGGGATCCTATAATTCACCCCTCCACTTT
CDR3: CAWSGGSYNSPLHF

size: many
J: TRBJ2-1
D: TRBD1
V: TRBV30
DNA: TGTGCCTGGAGTCGGGACAGGGCTATCCCTGAGCAGTTCTTC
CDR3: CAWSRDRAIPEQFF

size: few
J: TRBJ1-5
D: .
V: TRBV20-1
DNA: TGCAGTGCTACGCCATACAGGTCATCAGGCCGGTATCAGCCCCAGCATTTT
CDR3: CSATPYRSSGRYQPQHF

size: many
J: TRBJ1-5
D: TRBD1
V: TRBV2
DNA: TGTGCCAGCAGTACCTTAAGGACAGGAAGCTTGGGCAATCAGCCCCAGCATTTT
CDR3: CASSTLRTGSLGNQPQHF

size: few
J: TRBJ2-2
D: TRBD2
V: TRBV9
DNA: TGTGCCAGCAGCGTAGCGGGGGGAGGTACCGGGGAGCTGTTTTTT
CDR3: CASSVAGGGTGELFF

size: few
J: TRBJ2-7
D: .
V: TRBV5-1
DNA: TGCGCCAGCAGCTTGGGAGCGAGGAGCTCCTACGAGCAGTACTTC
CDR3: CASSLGARSSYEQYF

size: few
J: TRBJ1-2
D: TRBD1
V: TRBV29-1
DNA: TGCAGCGGGGCAGAGGGACAGGACTATGGCTACACCTTC
CDR3: CSGAEGQDYGYTF

size: .
J: TRBJ2-1
D: TRBD2
V: TRBV29-1
DNA: TGCAGCGTTGAAGGTCTAGCGGGAAACAATGAGCAGTTCTTC
CDR3: CSVEGLAGNNEQFF

size: few
J: TRBJ2-3
D: TRBD2
V: TRBV7-2
DNA: TGTGCCAGCAGCCAAGTCCCGGGACTAGCGGGGGGGCGGTCAGATACGCAGTATTTT
CDR3: CASSQVPGLAGGRSDTQYF

size: many
J: TRBJ1-2
D: .
V: TRBV3-1
DNA: TGTGCCAGCAGCCAACGGCCACAGCCTGATGGCTACACCTTC
CDR3: CASSQRPQPDGYTF

size: many
J: TRBJ2-7
D: .
V: TRBV3-1
DNA: TGTGCCAGCAGCCAAATTACCGTGGGCAAGCCATACGAGCAGTACTTC
CDR3: CASSQITVGKPYEQYF

size: few
J: TRBJ1-2
D: .
V: TRBV6-1
DNA: TGTGCCAGCAGTGATTTGTGGCAGGGGAGGAATGGCTACACCTTC
CDR3: CASSDLWQGRNGYTF

size: .
J: TRBJ2-7
D: TRBD1
V: TRBV4-1
DNA: TGCGCCAGCAGCCAAGGACAGGGGGACTCCTACGAGCAGTACTTC
CDR3: CASSQGQGDSYEQYF

size: many
J: TRBJ1-3
D: .
V: TRBV20-1
DNA: TGCAGTGCTGCTACCTGGGTGTCCTCTGGAAACACCATATATTTT
CDR3: CSAATWVSSGNTIYF

size: .
J: TRBJ2-1
D: .
V: TRBV6-1
DNA: TGTGCCAGCAGTGAACTCCAGTTCGGGGGTGAGCAGTTCTTC
CDR3: CASSELQFGGEQFF

size: .
J: TRBJ1-4
D: TRBD1
V: TRBV20-1
DNA: TGCAGTGCCCCGAAGCTAACACAGGGGGCAACTAATGAAAAACTGTTTTTT
CDR3: CSAPKLTQGATNEKLFF

size: .
J: TRBJ2-5
D: TRBD2
V: TRBV9
DNA: TGTGCCAGCAGCGTAGGGGCTAGCGGGGGTGAAGAGACCCAGTACTTC
CDR3: CASSVGASGGEETQYF

size: .
J: TRBJ2-7
D: .
V: TRBV12-5
DNA: TGTGCTAGTGGAGCAGGGAGCACCTACGAGCAGTACTTC
CDR3: CASGAGSTYEQYF

size: few
J: TRBJ2-1
D: .
V: TRBV7-9
DNA: TGTGCCAGCAGCCCGCCGACAGGGACTCCCTACAATGAGCAGTTCTTC
CDR3: CASSPPTGTPYNEQFF

size: .
J: TRBJ2-1
D: .
V: TRBV29-1
DNA: TGCAGCGTTGAAGATCAAAGGGTTGAGCAGTTCTTC
CDR3: CSVEDQRVEQFF

size: .
J: TRBJ1-6
D: .
V: TRBV3-1
DNA: TGTGCCAGCAGCCAATCTCTTGATAATTCACCCCTCCACTTT
CDR3: CASSQSLDNSPLHF

size: many
J: TRBJ1-1
D: .
V: TRBV5-1
DNA: TGCGCCAGCATGACCGAGAACACTGAAGCTTTCTTT
CDR3: CASMTENTEAFF

size: .
J: TRBJ1-1
D: .
V: TRBV19
DNA: TGTGCCAGTAGTAGGGGCAGGGGTATGAACACTGAAGCTTTCTTT
CDR3: CASSRGRGMNTEAFF

size: many
J: TRBJ2-3
D: .
V: TRBV12-3/TRBV12-4
DNA: TGTGCCAGCAGTTTTTTGGGGACCTCGGATACGCAGTATTTT
CDR3: CASSFLGTSDTQYF

size: many
J: TRBJ2-7
D: .
V: TRBV6-1
DNA: TGTGCCACCACTCGACCAACACGGGGGGCGTACTACGAGCAGTACTTC
CDR3: CATTRPTRGAYYEQYF

size: .
J: TRBJ1-3
D: .
V: TRBV19
DNA: TGTGCCAGTAGCCCCTTCGAGCAGGAACACTCTGGAAGCACCATATATTTT
CDR3: CASSPFEQEHSGSTIYF

size: .
J: TRBJ1-4
D: .
V: TRBV10-2
DNA: TGCGCCAGCACTAACAGTGAAAAACTGTTTTTT
CDR3: CASTNSEKLFF

size: many
J: TRBJ2-2
D: TRBD1
V: TRBV7-3
DNA: TGTGCCAGCAGCTGGGGACAGGGTCCCGGGGAGCTGTTTTTT
CDR3: CASSWGQGPGELFF

size: .
J: TRBJ2-2
D: TRBD2
V: TRBV27
DNA: TGTGCCAGCAGTTTATCGATCGGACTAGCGGGGACCGGGGAGCTGTTTTTT
CDR3: CASSLSIGLAGTGELFF

size: .
J: TRBJ2-1
D: .
V: TRBV15
DNA: TGTGCCACCGCAGTAGTAAGGGGTGGCGATGAGCAGTTCTTC
CDR3: CATAVVRGGDEQFF

size: few
J: TRBJ1-3
D: .
V: TRBV12-3/TRBV12-4
DNA: TGTGCCAGCAGTTTACTGCTATCTGGAAACACCATATATTTT
CDR3: CASSLLLSGNTIYF

size: many
J: TRBJ2-7
D: .
V: TRBV5-6
DNA: TGTGCCAGCAGCATGGAGGGACGGAGAGCCTACGAGCAGTACTTC
CDR3: CASSMEGRRAYEQYF

size: few
J: TRBJ1-5
D: .
V: TRBV10-3
DNA: TGTGCCATCAGTACAACCGTCGGCGGGGATTATCAGCCCCAGCATTTT
CDR3: CAISTTVGGDYQPQHF

size: .
J: TRBJ1-5
D: .
V: TRBV2
DNA: TGTGCCAGCAGTGGGGAAAACCTTCATCCCCAGCATTTT
CDR3: CASSGENLHPQHF

size: .
J: TRBJ2-5
D: .
V: TRBV28
DNA: TGTGCCAGCAGTTCACAGGGTGTCCAAGAGACCCAGTACTTC
CDR3: CASSSQGVQETQYF

size: few
J: TRBJ1-2
D: TRBD1
V: TRBV30
DNA: TGTGCCTGGAGTCAAACCCTACAGGGGAGTGGCTACACCTTC
CDR3: CAWSQTLQGSGYTF

size: .
J: TRBJ2-5
D: .
V: TRBV5-1
DNA: TGCGCCAGCAGCCTGCATGGGACGGTTGAAGAGACCCAGTACTTC
CDR3: CASSLHGTVEETQYF

size: many
J: TRBJ1-1
D: .
V: TRBV10-3
DNA: TGTGCCATCAGTTGGACCGAGACTGAAGCTTTCTTT
CDR3: CAISWTETEAFF

size: .
J: TRBJ2-5
D: .
V: TRBV29-1
DNA: TGCAGCGTGCCTGTCGGGGGCCCCCAGTACTTC
CDR3: CSVPVGGPQYF

size: .
J: TRBJ1-4
D: .
V: TRBV18
DNA: TGTGCCAGCTCTCGCGGCAGGGGCTCTAATGAAAAACTGTTTTTT
CDR3: CASSRGRGSNEKLFF

size: many
J: TRBJ2-7
D: TRBD1
V: TRBV3-1
DNA: TGTGCCAGCAGAAGGGGACAGTCCTACGAGCAGTACTTC
CDR3: CASRRGQSYEQYF

size: many
J: TRBJ2-1
D: .
V: TRBV12-5
DNA: TGTGCTAGTGGTTTGTCAACCAGTTATGAGCAGTTCTTC
CDR3: CASGLSTSYEQFF

size: many
J: TRBJ2-5
D: .
V: TRBV20-1
DNA: TGCAGTGCTTACGACACCCCGTACCAAGAGACCCAGTACTTC
CDR3: CSAYDTPYQETQYF

size: few
J: TRBJ2-2
D: .
V: TRBV20-1
DNA: TGCAGTGCTAGGATCAACAGAGTATCCGGGGAGCTGTTTTTT
CDR3: CSARINRVSGELFF

size: many
J: TRBJ1-5
D: TRBD1
V: TRBV12-3/TRBV12-4
DNA: TGTGCCAGCTTGATGGCCCGGACAGGGGGGACTAGCAATCAGCCCCAGCATTTT
CDR3: CASLMARTGGTSNQPQHF

size: .
J: TRBJ1-1
D: TRBD1
V: TRBV6-5
DNA: TGTGCCAGCAGTTATGGGACAGCGCTAATGAACACTGAAGCTTTCTTT
CDR3: CASSYGTALMNTEAFF

size: .
J: TRBJ1-2
D: .
V: TRBV29-1
DNA: TGCAGCGTTAGGGGCAATAACTATGGCTACACCTTC
CDR3: CSVRGNNYGYTF

size: many
J: TRBJ2-1
D: .
V: TRBV7-9
DNA: TGTGCCAGCAGCTTAGGCCAGACAAGCTCCTACAATGAGCAGTTCTTC
CDR3: CASSLGQTSSYNEQFF

size: few
J: TRBJ2-7
D: .
V: TRBV12-3/TRBV12-4
DNA: TGTGCCAGCGGTTTGTACAGACCCAGCTACGAGCAGTACTTC
CDR3: CASGLYRPSYEQYF

size: .
J: TRBJ2-3
D: .
V: TRBV3-1
DNA: TGTGCCAGCAGCCAAATTTGGGTTGGCACAGATACGCAGTATTTT
CDR3: CASSQIWVGTDTQYF

size: many
J: TRBJ2-5
D: .
V: TRBV11-1
DNA: TGTGCCAGCAGACAAAGTCTGCTCCAAGAGACCCAGTACTTC
CDR3: CASRQSLLQETQYF

size: .
J: TRBJ1-6
D: .
V: TRBV2
DNA: TGTGCCAGCAGTGCAGGCGGAGCCTATAATTCACCCCTCCACTTT
CDR3: CASSAGGAYNSPLHF

size: .
J: TRBJ2-1
D: TRBD1
V: TRBV20-1
DNA: TGCAGTGCCGCCGGGACAGGGGCCTACAATGAGCAGTTCTTC
CDR3: CSAAGTGAYNEQFF

size: many
J: TRBJ2-2
D: .
V: TRBV5-1
DNA: TGCGCCAGCAGCAAAGGGACCGATAACACCGGGGAGCTGTTTTTT
CDR3: CASSKGTDNTGELFF

size: .
J: TRBJ1-6
D: .
V: TRBV30
DNA: TGTGCCTGGAGTGTATTGGGGGGCCGGGATAATTCACCCCTCCACTTT
CDR3: CAWSVLGGRDNSPLHF